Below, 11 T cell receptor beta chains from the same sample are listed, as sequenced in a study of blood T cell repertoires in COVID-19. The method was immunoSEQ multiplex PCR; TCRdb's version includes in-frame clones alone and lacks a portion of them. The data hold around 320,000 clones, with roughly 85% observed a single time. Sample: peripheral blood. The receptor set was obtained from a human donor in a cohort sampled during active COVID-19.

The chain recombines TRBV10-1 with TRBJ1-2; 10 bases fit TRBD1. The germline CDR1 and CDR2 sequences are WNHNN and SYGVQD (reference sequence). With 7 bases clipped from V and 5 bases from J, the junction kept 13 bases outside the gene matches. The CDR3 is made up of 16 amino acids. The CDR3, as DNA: TGCGCCAGCAATCTTTACGGGACAGGGGTCGGATATGGCTACACCTTC. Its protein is CASNLYGTGVGYGYTF.

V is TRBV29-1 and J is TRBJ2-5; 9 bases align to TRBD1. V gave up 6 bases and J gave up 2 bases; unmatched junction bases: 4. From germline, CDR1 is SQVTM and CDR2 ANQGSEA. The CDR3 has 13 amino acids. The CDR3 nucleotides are TGCAGCGTCCGGGACAGGGCTCAAGAGACCCAGTACTTC. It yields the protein CSVRDRAQETQYF.

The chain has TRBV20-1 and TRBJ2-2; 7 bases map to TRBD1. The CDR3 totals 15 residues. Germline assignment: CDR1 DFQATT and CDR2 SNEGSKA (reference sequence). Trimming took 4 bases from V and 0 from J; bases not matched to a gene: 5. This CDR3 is CSATEQGPNTGELFF. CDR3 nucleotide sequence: TGCAGTGCTACTGAACAGGGGCCGAACACCGGGGAGCTGTTTTTT.

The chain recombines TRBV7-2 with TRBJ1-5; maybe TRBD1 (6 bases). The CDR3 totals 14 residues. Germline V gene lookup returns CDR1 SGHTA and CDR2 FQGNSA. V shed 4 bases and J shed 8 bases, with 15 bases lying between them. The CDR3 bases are TGTGCCAGCAGCTGGGGGCTGGGTGGGGAGCCCCAGCATTTT. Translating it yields CASSWGLGGEPQHF.

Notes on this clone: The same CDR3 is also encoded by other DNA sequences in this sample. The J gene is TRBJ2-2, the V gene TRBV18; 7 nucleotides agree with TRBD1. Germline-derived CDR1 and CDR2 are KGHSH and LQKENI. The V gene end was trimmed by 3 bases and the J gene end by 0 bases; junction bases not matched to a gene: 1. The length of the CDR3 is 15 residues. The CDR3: CASSPDRANTGELFF. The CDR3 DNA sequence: TGTGCCAGCTCACCCGACAGGGCGAACACCGGGGAGCTGTTTTTT.

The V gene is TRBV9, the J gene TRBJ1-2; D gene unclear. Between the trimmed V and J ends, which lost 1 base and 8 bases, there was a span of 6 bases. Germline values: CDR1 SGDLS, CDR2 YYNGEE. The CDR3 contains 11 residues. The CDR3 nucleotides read TGTGCCAGCAGCGTAAATCGGGGCTACACCTTC. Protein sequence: CASSVNRGYTF.

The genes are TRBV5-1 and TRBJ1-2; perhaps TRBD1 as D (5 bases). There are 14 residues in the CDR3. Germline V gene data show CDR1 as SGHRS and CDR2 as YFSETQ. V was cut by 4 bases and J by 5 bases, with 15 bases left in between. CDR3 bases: TGCGCCAGCAGCCTGACAGCCCCTGGTTATGGCTACACCTTC. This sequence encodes CASSLTAPGYGYTF.

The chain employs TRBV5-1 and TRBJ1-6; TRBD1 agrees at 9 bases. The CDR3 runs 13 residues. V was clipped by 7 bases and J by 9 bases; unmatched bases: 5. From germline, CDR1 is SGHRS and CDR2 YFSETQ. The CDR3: CASRGTGFSPLHF. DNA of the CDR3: TGCGCCAGCCGAGGGACAGGGTTTTCACCCCTCCACTTT.

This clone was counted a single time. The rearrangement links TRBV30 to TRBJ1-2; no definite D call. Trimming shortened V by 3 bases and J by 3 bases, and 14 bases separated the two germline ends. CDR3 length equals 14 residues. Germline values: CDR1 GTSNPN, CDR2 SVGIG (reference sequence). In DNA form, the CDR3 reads TGTGCCTGGAGCCGGGGATCGGTTTACTATGGCTACACCTTC. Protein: CAWSRGSVYYGYTF.

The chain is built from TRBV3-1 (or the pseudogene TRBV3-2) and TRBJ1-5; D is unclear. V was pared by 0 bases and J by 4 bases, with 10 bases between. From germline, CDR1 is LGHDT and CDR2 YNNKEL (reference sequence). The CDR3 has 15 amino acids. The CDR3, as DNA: TGTGCCAGCAGCCAAGATCTAACAGATAATCAGCCCCAGCATTTT. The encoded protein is CASSQDLTDNQPQHF.

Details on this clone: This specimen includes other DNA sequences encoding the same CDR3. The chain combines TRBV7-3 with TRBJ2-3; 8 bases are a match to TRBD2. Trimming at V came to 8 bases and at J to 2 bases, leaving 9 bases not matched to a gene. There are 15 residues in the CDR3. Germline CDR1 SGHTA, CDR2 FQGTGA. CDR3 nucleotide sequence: TGTGCCAGCTCTCTCCTAGCGGGTGTCACAGATACGCAGTATTTT. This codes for CASSLLAGVTDTQYF.